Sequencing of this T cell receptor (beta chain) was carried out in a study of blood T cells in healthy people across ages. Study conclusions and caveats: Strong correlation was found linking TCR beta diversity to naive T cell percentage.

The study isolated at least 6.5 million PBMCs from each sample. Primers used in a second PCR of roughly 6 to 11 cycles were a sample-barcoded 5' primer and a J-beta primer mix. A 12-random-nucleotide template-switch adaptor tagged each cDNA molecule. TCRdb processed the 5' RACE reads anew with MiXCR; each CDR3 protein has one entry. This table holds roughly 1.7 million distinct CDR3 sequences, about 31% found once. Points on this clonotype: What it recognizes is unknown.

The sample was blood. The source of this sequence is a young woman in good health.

The CDR3 nucleotides are TGTGCCTGGAGCCTAGCCCTAGCGGGGGGATCTCTGGGAAGCTCCTACAATGAGCAGTACTTC. Protein product: CAWSLALAGGSLGSSYNEQYF. V gene TRBV30 combines with J gene TRBJ2-5; TRBD2 matches at 11 bases. Per germline, CDR1 GTSNPN and CDR2 SVGIG (reference sequence). This CDR3 has 21 residues. V lost 3 bases to trimming and J lost 11 bases; unmatched junction nucleotides: 32.